The 32 T cell receptor beta chains below were found in one sample sequenced in a study of T-cell memory formation after mild COVID-19. One entry per CDR3 protein, called by TCRdb with MiXCR from the 5' RACE reads. The data show 150,000 or so distinct CDR3 sequences, with 14% seen just once and about 14% held by the top ten. Sequenced: PBMCs or a T cell subset sorted from them (not recorded which). Receptor source: an adult woman who had mild COVID-19 (a few samples of this study predate the infection). Cell type and time point are not known.

This clonotype was counted between two and nine times. This rearrangement joins TRBV30 to TRBJ2-4, with D possibly matching TRBD1 (6 bases). V lost 3 bases and J 1 base, leaving 19 bases between the germline ends. CDR3 length: 17 amino acids. Germline CDR1 reads GTSNPN; CDR2 reads SVGIG (reference sequence). CDR3 loop: CAWRTYPDTGAKNIQYF. The CDR3, as DNA: TGTGCCTGGAGAACATATCCCGACACAGGGGCCAAAAACATTCAGTACTTC.

This chain links TRBV6-2 or TRBV6-3 with TRBJ1-5, with D possibly being TRBD1 (6 bases). Germline values: CDR1 MNHEY, CDR2 SVGEGT. V lost 0 bases to trimming and J lost 9 bases, with 24 bases between them. This CDR3 spans 18 amino acids. The CDR3 coding sequence is TGTGCCAGCAGTTACTCGATTAAGCAGGGTCGGACAGCTCGGCCCCAGCATTTT. Encoded protein: CASSYSIKQGRTARPQHF.

The sample holds many counts of this clonotype. V gene TRBV9 combines with J gene TRBJ2-1; tentatively, D is TRBD1 or TRBD2 (5 bases each). The CDR3 length is 15 residues. V lost 2 bases to trimming and J lost 7 bases, with 16 bases between them. Germline V CDR1 and CDR2: SGDLS, YYNGEE. The CDR3 here is CASSVGTLRPNEQFF. CDR3 DNA: TGTGCCAGCAGCGTGGGGACCCTCAGACCTAATGAGCAGTTCTTC. Supplemented by reference TRBV9 and TRBJ2-1, the full variable domain reads DSGVTQTPKHLITATGQRVTLRCSPRSGDLSVYWYQQSLDQGLQFLIQYYNGEERAKGNILERFSAQQFPDLHSELNLSSLELGDSALYFCASSVGTLRPNEQFFGPGTRLTVL.

The chain links TRBV2 to TRBJ2-1; 8 positions match TRBD2. The CDR3 loop spans 16 amino acids. Trimming took 2 bases from V and 4 from J; bases not matched to a gene: 7. The germline V gene has CDR1 SNHLY and CDR2 FYNNEI. The DNA for the CDR3 is TGTGCCAGCAGTGAAAGCCAGCGGGGGAGATACAATGAGCAGTTCTTC. It translates to CASSESQRGRYNEQFF.

The chain employs TRBV30 and TRBJ2-1; D unclear. Trimming removed 0 bases from V and 3 bases from J, with 6 bases in between. Germline V gene lookup returns CDR1 GTSNPN and CDR2 SVGIG (reference sequence). This CDR3 has 13 residues. CDR3 DNA sequence: TGTGCCTGGAGTGTGTCACTCTACAATGAGCAGTTCTTC. Its protein is CAWSVSLYNEQFF.

The chain carries TRBV5-4 and TRBJ2-1; D is perhaps TRBD2 (7 bases). Per the germline V gene, CDR1 is SGHNT and CDR2 is YYREEE (reference sequence). The V and J ends lost 0 bases and 5 bases respectively, with 12 bases between them. The CDR3 runs to 15 residues. The CDR3 bases are TGTGCCAGCAGCTTGGCCGGGGGGCACCACAATGAGCAGTTCTTC. Translation gives CASSLAGGHHNEQFF.

The chain joins TRBV12-3 or TRBV12-4 to TRBJ1-2; TRBD1 agrees at 9 bases. CDR3 length: 16 residues. With 5 bases clipped from V and 8 bases from J, the junction kept 15 bases outside the gene matches. The CDR3 bases are TGTGCCAGCAGTCTTACAGGGGGCCGGAATAATGGGGGCTACACCTTC. Encoded protein: CASSLTGGRNNGGYTF.

V is TRBV6-1 and J is TRBJ2-1; D not certain. Germline-derived CDR1 and CDR2 are MNHNS and SASEGT. The V end was cut by 7 bases, the J end by 6 bases, with 10 bases between. The CDR3 runs 12 residues. The CDR3 protein is CASTYKVNEQFF. As DNA, the CDR3 is TGTGCCAGCACCTACAAGGTCAATGAGCAGTTCTTC.

This clonotype was picked up a small number of times. This chain connects TRBV11-2 to TRBJ2-7, with 7 positions matching TRBD2. Germline CDR1 reads SGHAT; CDR2 reads FQNNGV. Trimming at V came to 1 base and at J to 7 bases, leaving 4 bases not matched to a gene. The CDR3 length is 13 residues. The CDR3 region is CASSLGPAGEQYF. CDR3 nucleotide sequence: TGTGCCAGCAGCTTAGGCCCAGCGGGAGAGCAGTACTTC.

This chain uses TRBV2 with TRBJ2-7; D is undetermined. V was cut by 3 bases and J by 8 bases, with 20 bases left in between. CDR1 and CDR2 from the germline V gene are SNHLY and FYNNEI. The CDR3 length is 15 residues. The CDR3 bases are TGTGCCAGCAGTGAGTCCGGCGACAATCGCGAGCAGCAGTACTTC. This codes for CASSESGDNREQQYF.

In this sample, this clonotype turned up a few times. V gene TRBV6-2 or TRBV6-3 combines with J gene TRBJ2-7; 7 bases line up with TRBD2. There are 15 residues in the CDR3. Trimming at V came to 6 bases and at J to 2 bases, leaving 10 bases not matched to a gene. The germline gives CDR1 MNHEY, CDR2 SVGEGT. The CDR3 nucleotides are TGTGCCAGCAGAAAAGCCGGGACTACCGCCTACGAGCAGTACTTC. Translation: CASRKAGTTAYEQYF.

This chain uses TRBV4-1 with TRBJ2-5, with a possible D match to TRBD1 (6 bases). V lost 1 base to trimming and J lost 6 bases, with 18 bases between them. Germline assignment: CDR1 MGHRA and CDR2 YSYEKL. The CDR3 contains 16 residues. CDR3 loop: CASSQAPAGQGKTQYF. The CDR3 nucleotides read TGCGCCAGCAGCCAAGCCCCCGCTGGTCAGGGGAAGACCCAGTACTTC.

The sample holds a few counts of this clonotype. The V call is TRBV3-1, the J call TRBJ2-2; tentatively, D is TRBD2 (6 bases). V was trimmed by 3 bases and J by 3 bases, leaving 14 bases between them. The CDR3 loop spans 16 amino acids. Germline loops: CDR1 LGHDT, CDR2 YNNKEL (reference sequence). CDR3: CASSQKRRVYTGELFF. The CDR3 DNA sequence: TGTGCCAGCAGCCAGAAAAGGAGGGTTTACACCGGGGAGCTGTTTTTT.

This clonotype was seen more than once but under ten times. V is TRBV6-2 or TRBV6-3 and J is TRBJ2-3; D is unclear. Germline CDR1 and CDR2: MNHEY and SVGEGT. The CDR3 totals 16 residues. V was trimmed by 5 bases and J by 4 bases, leaving 19 bases between them. CDR3 in DNA: TGTGCCAGCAGTCGGTGGGCCCCCCAGTTTCCAGATACGCAGTATTTT. Translated: CASSRWAPQFPDTQYF.

The gene calls are TRBV2 and TRBJ2-3; the D gene could be TRBD1 or TRBD2 (7 bases each). Between the trimmed V and J ends, which lost 7 bases and 4 bases, there was a span of 12 bases. From germline, CDR1 is SNHLY and CDR2 FYNNEI. The CDR3 runs to 13 residues. In nucleotides, the CDR3 is TGTGCCAGCACGACAGGGAGGGCAGATACGCAGTATTTT. It translates to CASTTGRADTQYF.

This clonotype has more than one count but fewer than ten. This chain joins TRBV27 and TRBJ2-7, with D possibly TRBD2 on 5 matching bases. The CDR3 spans 13 residues. The germline CDR1 and CDR2 sequences are MNHEY and SMNVEV (reference sequence). Deletions cut 2 bases from V and 5 bases from J, with 10 bases between. The CDR3 spells CASSLSPRDEQYF. For the CDR3, the DNA is TGTGCCAGCAGTTTAAGCCCGCGGGACGAGCAGTACTTC.

This clonotype was detected only a few times. The rearrangement joins TRBV27 to TRBJ2-7; the D gene is possibly TRBD2 (6 bases). V shed 6 bases and J shed 9 bases, with 18 bases lying between them. The germline V gene encodes CDR1 MNHEY and CDR2 SMNVEV (reference sequence). CDR3 length: 13 amino acids. The CDR3 nucleotides are TGTGCCAGCAGAACGGTCCGGGAGCACGGGCAGTACTTC. Encoded protein: CASRTVREHGQYF.

This clonotype was recorded at least ten times. The gene calls are TRBV12-3 or TRBV12-4 and TRBJ2-3; 13 positions agree with TRBD2. The CDR3 is 16 amino acids. The J segment lost 4 bases and the V segment lost 6 bases, leaving 7 bases of the junction unmatched. The CDR3, as DNA: TGTGCCAGCAGCCACCCACTAGCGGGAGGGGCAGATACGCAGTATTTT. This codes for CASSHPLAGGADTQYF.

This clonotype has just a few counts. V and J are TRBV18 and TRBJ2-1, with 7 bases lining up with TRBD2. Looked up from germline, CDR1 is KGHSH and CDR2 is LQKENI. CDR3 length equals 16 residues. J lost 4 bases, V lost 2 bases, and 8 bases had no gene match. The CDR3 reads CASSPVAGVTYNEQFF. DNA for the CDR3: TGTGCCAGCTCACCAGTTGCGGGGGTAACGTACAATGAGCAGTTCTTC.

This clonotype was seen a few times. The rearrangement uses TRBV24-1 and TRBJ1-2; a weak D match, TRBD1 (6 bases). V lost 4 bases and J 4 bases, leaving 12 bases between the germline ends. The CDR3 is 14 residues long. The germline V gene has CDR1 KGHDR and CDR2 SFDVKD. The CDR3 is CATSDTGTFYGYTF. DNA of the CDR3: TGTGCCACCAGTGACACGGGGACATTCTATGGCTACACCTTC.

The V call is TRBV27, the J call TRBJ2-7, with 11 positions matching TRBD1. Trimming removed 3 bases from V and 6 bases from J; junction bases left unmatched: 7. This CDR3 is built from 15 residues. Germline values: CDR1 MNHEY, CDR2 SMNVEV (reference sequence). The CDR3 is CASSLGRDRGSEQYF. For the CDR3, the DNA is TGTGCCAGCAGTTTGGGCCGGGACAGGGGGAGCGAGCAGTACTTC.

A few counts support this clonotype. The V call is TRBV7-9, the J call TRBJ2-1, with TRBD2 identical over 7 bases. Unmatched junction bases numbered 14, after V lost 5 bases and J lost 7 bases. CDR3 length: 16 amino acids. The V gene's germline CDR1 is SEHNR and CDR2 FQNEAQ (reference sequence). This CDR3 is CASSQKAGSLGNEQFF. CDR3 sequence (DNA): TGTGCCAGCAGCCAAAAAGCGGGGAGCTTGGGGAATGAGCAGTTCTTC.

Remarks on this clonotype: A clone one base away is much larger, so this may be a read error. V is TRBV18 and J is TRBJ1-1, with 8 nucleotides matching TRBD1. The germline V gene has CDR1 KGHSH and CDR2 LQKENI. The length of the CDR3 is 13 residues. CDR3 amino acids: CASHVTGGAEDFF. DNA for the CDR3: TGTGCCAGCCATGTAACAGGGGGGGCTGAAGATTTCTTT.

The CDR3 nucleotides are TGTGCCAGCAGCTTAGGGACAGGGATCCCATCCTACGAGCAGTACTTC. Protein product: CASSLGTGIPSYEQYF. The V gene is TRBV7-2, the J gene TRBJ2-7, with 8 bases that match TRBD1. This CDR3 is built from 16 residues. Trimming took 1 base from V and 1 from J; bases not matched to a gene: 6. Germline CDR1 reads SGHTA; CDR2 reads FQGNSA.

The chain couples TRBV5-1 to TRBJ2-7, with 8 bases fitting TRBD1. The CDR3 sequence is 15 residues long. The V gene end was trimmed by 3 bases and the J gene end by 6 bases; junction bases not matched to a gene: 11. CDR1 is SGHRS and CDR2 is YFSETQ in the germline V gene. CDR3 DNA sequence: TGCGCCAGCAGCTCACTTACAGGGGGTCTCGGCGAGCAGTACTTC. Protein product: CASSSLTGGLGEQYF.

This clonotype was seen more than once but under ten times. The genes are TRBV4-1 and TRBJ2-3, with TRBD1 matching over 10 bases. The trim removed 0 bases at V and 2 bases at J, leaving 5 bases unmatched. The CDR3 extends over 17 amino acids. Germline V gives CDR1 MGHRA, CDR2 YSYEKL. The CDR3 coding sequence is TGCGCCAGCAGCCAAGATCCAGGGACAGGGGTCACAGATACGCAGTATTTT. It translates to CASSQDPGTGVTDTQYF.

In its sample, this clonotype was seen a few times. This chain links TRBV7-9 with TRBJ1-1, with D hard to call. The length of the CDR3 is 14 residues. V gave up 4 bases and J gave up 4 bases, with 13 bases separating them. The germline V gene encodes CDR1 SEHNR and CDR2 FQNEAQ (reference sequence). Here the CDR3 DNA reads TGTGCCAGCAGCTATTTGGCCCCAGGCACTGAAGCTTTCTTT. Its protein is CASSYLAPGTEAFF. The whole variable domain, filled in from reference TRBV7-9 and TRBJ1-1, reads DTGVSQNPRHKITKRGQNVTFRCDPISEHNRLYWYRQTLGQGPEFLTYFQNEAQLEKSRLLSDRFSAERPKGSFSTLEIQRTEQGDSAMYLCASSYLAPGTEAFFGQGTRLTVV.

The V call is TRBV3-1, the J call TRBJ2-5, with a possible D match to TRBD1 (6 bases). Trimming shortened V by 2 bases and J by 5 bases, and 15 bases separated the two germline ends. Germline CDR1 and CDR2: LGHDT and YNNKEL (reference sequence). The CDR3 has 15 residues. The CDR3 DNA is TGTGCCAGCAGCCAATCGGGCAGGGGTCGGGAGACCCAGTACTTC. Protein sequence: CASSQSGRGRETQYF.

This clonotype was detected only a few times. V is TRBV9 and J is TRBJ2-7, with D maybe TRBD1 (5 bases). This CDR3 region has 13 residues. V lost 4 bases, J lost 2 bases, and 10 bases lay in between. Per germline, CDR1 SGDLS and CDR2 YYNGEE. CDR3 coding DNA: TGTGCCAGCAGCATCAGGGATGCCTACGAGCAGTACTTC. Protein sequence: CASSIRDAYEQYF.

This clonotype was seen more than once but under ten times. V gene TRBV6-6 combines with J gene TRBJ2-3; 8 bases match TRBD2. V shed 8 bases, J shed 4 bases, and the junction held 8 bases outside the gene matches. The germline gives CDR1 MNHNY, CDR2 SVGAGI (reference sequence). CDR3 length: 14 residues. The CDR3 loop reads CASLRGGQSDTQYF. The CDR3 DNA reads as TGTGCCAGCCTCCGGGGGGGCCAATCAGATACGCAGTATTTT.

The V call is TRBV12-3 or TRBV12-4, the J call TRBJ2-1; D ambiguous. This CDR3 region has 14 residues. Trimming left V 5 bases short and J 8 bases short, with 16 bases between. The CDR3 DNA reads as TGTGCCAGCAGTCTACGGGTCGGAGACGATGAGCAGTTCTTC. Translating gives CASSLRVGDDEQFF.

This clonotype has just a few counts. V and J are TRBV4-3 and TRBJ1-1, with TRBD1 matching over 9 bases. V trimming: 1 base; J trimming: 0 bases; junction bases outside the gene matches: 3. CDR3 length equals 16 residues. Germline CDR1 reads LGHNA; CDR2 reads YSLEER. The CDR3 spells CASSQATGGLNTEAFF. The CDR3 DNA reads TGCGCCAGCAGCCAAGCTACAGGGGGCCTGAACACTGAAGCTTTCTTT.